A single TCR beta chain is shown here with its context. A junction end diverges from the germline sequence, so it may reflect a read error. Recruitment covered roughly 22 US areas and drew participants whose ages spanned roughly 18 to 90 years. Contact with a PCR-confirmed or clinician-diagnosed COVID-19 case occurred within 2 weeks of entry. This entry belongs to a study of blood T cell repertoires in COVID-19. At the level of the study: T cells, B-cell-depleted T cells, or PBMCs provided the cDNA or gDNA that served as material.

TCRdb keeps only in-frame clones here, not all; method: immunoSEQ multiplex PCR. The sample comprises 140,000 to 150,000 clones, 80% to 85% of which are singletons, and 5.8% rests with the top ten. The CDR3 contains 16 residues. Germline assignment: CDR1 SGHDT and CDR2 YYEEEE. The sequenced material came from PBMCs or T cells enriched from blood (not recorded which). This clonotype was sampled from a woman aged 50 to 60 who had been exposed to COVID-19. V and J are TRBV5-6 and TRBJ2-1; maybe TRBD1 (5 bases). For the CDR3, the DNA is TGTGCCAGCAGCTCAGACAGCCCCTTGACTTACAATGCGCAGTTCTTC. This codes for CASSSDSPLTYNAQFF.